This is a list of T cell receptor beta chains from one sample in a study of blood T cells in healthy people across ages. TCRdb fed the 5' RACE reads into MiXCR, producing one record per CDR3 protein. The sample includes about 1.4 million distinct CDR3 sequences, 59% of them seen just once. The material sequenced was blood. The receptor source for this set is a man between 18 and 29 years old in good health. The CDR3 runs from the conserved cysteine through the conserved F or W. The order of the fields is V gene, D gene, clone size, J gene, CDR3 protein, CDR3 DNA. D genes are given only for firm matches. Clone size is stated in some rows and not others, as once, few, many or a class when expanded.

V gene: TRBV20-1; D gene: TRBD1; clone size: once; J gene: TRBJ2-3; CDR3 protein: CSAQDRGYTDTQYF; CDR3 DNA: TGCAGTGCCCAGGACAGGGGGTACACAGATACGCAGTATTTT
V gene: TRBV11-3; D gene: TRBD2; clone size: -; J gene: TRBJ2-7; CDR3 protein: CASSLVRGILYEQYF; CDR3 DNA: TGTGCCAGCAGCTTAGTGCGGGGGATTCTCTACGAGCAGTACTTC
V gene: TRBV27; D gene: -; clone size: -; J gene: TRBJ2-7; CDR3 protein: CASSLGPLISYEQYF; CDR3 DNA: TGTGCCAGCAGTCTTGGGCCCCTCATCTCCTACGAGCAGTACTTC
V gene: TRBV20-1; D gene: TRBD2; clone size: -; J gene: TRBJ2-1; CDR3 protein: CSARESRLAEYNEQFF; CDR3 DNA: TGCAGTGCTAGAGAGAGTCGACTAGCAGAGTACAATGAGCAGTTCTTC
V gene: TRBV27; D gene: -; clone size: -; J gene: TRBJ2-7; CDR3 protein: CASSARDKFYEQYF; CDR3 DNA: TGTGCCAGCAGTGCTAGGGACAAATTTTACGAGCAGTACTTC
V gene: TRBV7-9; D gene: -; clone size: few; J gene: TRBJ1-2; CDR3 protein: CASSPPRGYGYTF; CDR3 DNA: TGTGCCAGCAGCCCCCCGAGGGGGTATGGCTACACCTTC
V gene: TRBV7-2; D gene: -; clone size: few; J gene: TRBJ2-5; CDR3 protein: CASSLLSTGKQETQYF; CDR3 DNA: TGTGCCAGCAGCTTATTATCAACAGGGAAACAAGAGACCCAGTACTTC
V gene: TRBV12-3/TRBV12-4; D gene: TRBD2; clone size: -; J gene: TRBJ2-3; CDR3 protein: CASSSGGTTYTDTQYF; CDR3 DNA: TGTGCCAGCAGTTCCGGGGGGACTACTTACACAGATACGCAGTATTTT
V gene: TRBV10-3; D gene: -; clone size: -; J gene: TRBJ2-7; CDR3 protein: CAISGGTETYEQYF; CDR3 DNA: TGTGCCATCAGTGGCGGGACAGAGACCTACGAGCAGTACTTC
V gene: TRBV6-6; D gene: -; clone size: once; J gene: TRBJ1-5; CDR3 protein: CASSGGVGYSNQPQHF; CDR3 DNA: TGTGCCAGCAGTGGCGGGGTAGGCTATAGCAATCAGCCCCAGCATTTT
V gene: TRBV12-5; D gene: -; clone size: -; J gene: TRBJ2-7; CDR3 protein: CASGAHGTNYEQYF; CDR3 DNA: TGTGCTAGTGGAGCGCACGGGACAAATTACGAGCAGTACTTC
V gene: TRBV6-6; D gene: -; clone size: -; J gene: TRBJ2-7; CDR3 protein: CASSPSLLEDYEQYF; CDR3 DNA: TGTGCCAGCAGCCCCTCCCTCCTCGAGGACTACGAGCAGTACTTC
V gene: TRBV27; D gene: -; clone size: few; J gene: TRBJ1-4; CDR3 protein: CASSPGTFEKLFF; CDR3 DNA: TGTGCCAGCAGTCCGGGGACATTTGAAAAACTGTTTTTT
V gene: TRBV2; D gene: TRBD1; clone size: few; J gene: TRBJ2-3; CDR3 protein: CASSADRDRTDTQYF; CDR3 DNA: TGTGCCAGCAGCGCAGACAGGGACCGCACAGATACGCAGTATTTT
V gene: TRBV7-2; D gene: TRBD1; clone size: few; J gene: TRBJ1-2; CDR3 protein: CASSPRVTGGKDTF; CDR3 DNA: TGTGCCAGCAGCCCTAGGGTCACAGGGGGCAAAGACACCTTC
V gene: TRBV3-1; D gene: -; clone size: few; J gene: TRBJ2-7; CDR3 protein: CASSRTGQSSYEQYF; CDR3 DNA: TGTGCCAGCAGCCGAACAGGCCAGAGCTCCTACGAGCAGTACTTC
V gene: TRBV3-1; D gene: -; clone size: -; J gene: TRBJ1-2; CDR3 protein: CASSADTPGYGYTF; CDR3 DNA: TGTGCCAGCAGTGCCGACACCCCTGGATATGGCTACACCTTC
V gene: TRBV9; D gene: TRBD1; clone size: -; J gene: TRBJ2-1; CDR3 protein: CASSPQRDRGSKQFF; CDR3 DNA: TGTGCCAGCAGCCCCCAACGGGACAGGGGGTCGAAGCAGTTCTTC
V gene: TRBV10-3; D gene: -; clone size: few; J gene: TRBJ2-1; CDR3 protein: CAISDDLQGGNEQFF; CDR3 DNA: TGTGCCATCAGTGACGACCTACAGGGAGGCAATGAGCAGTTCTTC
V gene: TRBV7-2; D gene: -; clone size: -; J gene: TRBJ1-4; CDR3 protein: CASSFPLMDGRREKLFF; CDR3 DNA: TGTGCCAGCAGCTTCCCGCTTATGGACGGGCGTAGGGAAAAACTGTTTTTT
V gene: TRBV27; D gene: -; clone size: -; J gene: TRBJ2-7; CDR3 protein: CASSNGMSYEQYF; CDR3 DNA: TGTGCCAGCAGTAATGGTATGAGTTACGAGCAGTACTTC
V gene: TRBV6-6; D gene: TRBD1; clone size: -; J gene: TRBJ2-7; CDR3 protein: CASRTDRSSYEQYF; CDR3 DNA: TGTGCCAGCAGAACGGACAGGAGCTCCTACGAGCAGTACTTC
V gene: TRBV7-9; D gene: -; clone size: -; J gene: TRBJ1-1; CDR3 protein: CASSLVGTPEAFF; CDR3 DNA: TGTGCCAGCAGCTTAGTGGGGACACCCGAAGCTTTCTTT
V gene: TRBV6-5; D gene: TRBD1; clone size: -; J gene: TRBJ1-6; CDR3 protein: CASTLTGDRGSPLHF; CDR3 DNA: TGTGCCAGCACCCTAACGGGGGACAGGGGATCACCCCTCCACTTT
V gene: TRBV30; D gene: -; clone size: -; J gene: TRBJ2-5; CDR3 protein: CAWSRTAETQYF; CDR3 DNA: TGTGCCTGGAGTAGGACAGCAGAGACCCAGTACTTC
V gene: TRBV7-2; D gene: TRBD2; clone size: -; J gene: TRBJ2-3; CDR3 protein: CASSHSPSGGAVNTQYF; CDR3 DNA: TGTGCCAGCAGCCATTCCCCCAGCGGGGGGGCAGTTAATACGCAGTATTTT